One sample yielded the 5 T cell receptor beta chains listed below, sequenced in a study of blood T cell repertoires in COVID-19 (dated by TCRdb to the early 2020s). The method behind the library was the immunoSEQ multiplex PCR assay. TCRdb limited this immuneACCESS table to in-frame rearrangements with V and J called. A share of clones is missing; checked studies link under half to unresolved V genes, and the rest is unexplained. The table for this sample lists about 130,000 clones; about 80% of them were counted only once. 30% to 45% of the sample goes to the ten largest clones. Sequencing was done on a sample of peripheral blood. The receptors shown here come from a man aged 35-49 years with active or convalescent COVID-19.

The sample holds many counts of this clone. V gene TRBV6-5 combines with J gene TRBJ2-7; a weak D match, TRBD1 (6 bases). CDR3 length equals 15 residues. Between the trimmed V and J ends, which lost 6 bases and 3 bases, there was a span of 18 bases. Germline CDR1 is MNHEY and CDR2 is SVGAGI. The CDR3 protein is CASSPGTTYRYEQYF. Written as DNA, the CDR3 is TGTGCCAGCAGCCCCGGGACAACTTACCGCTACGAGCAGTACTTC.

The CDR3 DNA is TGTGCCAGCAGCCCTCTGCAGTTGGTTGCCGGGGAGCTGTTTTTT. This sequence encodes CASSPLQLVAGELFF. V and J are TRBV7-9 and TRBJ2-2; D remains ambiguous. V was shortened by 5 bases and J by 6 bases, with 16 bases between the two germline ends. Per germline, CDR1 SEHNR and CDR2 FQNEAQ (reference sequence). This CDR3 is built from 15 residues.

The rearrangement uses TRBV5-1 and TRBJ2-7; D not certain. CDR3 length equals 12 residues. CDR1 and CDR2 (germline): SGHRS, YFSETQ. Trimming removed 1 base at V and 6 bases at J, with 8 bases between. The CDR3 here is CASSLPQLEQYF. For the CDR3, the DNA is TGCGCCAGCAGCTTGCCGCAACTCGAGCAGTACTTC.

This sequence joins TRBV3-1 (or the pseudogene TRBV3-2) and TRBJ2-1, with D tentatively TRBD1 (5 bases). This CDR3 has 14 amino acids. From germline, CDR1 is LGHDT and CDR2 YNNKEL (reference sequence). The V and J ends lost 4 bases and 10 bases respectively, with 17 bases between them. CDR3 sequence reads: CASSLGAGLEEQFF. Here the CDR3 DNA reads TGTGCCAGCAGCCTTGGGGCCGGTCTAGAGGAGCAGTTCTTC.

V gene TRBV11-3 combines with J gene TRBJ1-1; TRBD1 matches at 9 bases. CDR1 and CDR2 from the germline V gene are SGHNT and YENEEA. V gave up 6 bases and J gave up 4 bases; unmatched junction bases: 6. The CDR3 consists of 14 residues. The CDR3 nucleotides are TGTGCCAGCAGTTTATCGACAGGGGGCACTGAAGCTTTCTTT. This sequence encodes CASSLSTGGTEAFF.